The 27 T cell receptor beta chains given below trace back to one sample, sequenced in a study of T cells in Graves' hyperthyroidism and ophthalmopathy. RNA transcripts yielded amplified TCR beta CDR3 regions. TCR CDR3 underwent first-round RT-PCR with the HTBI primer set. Via MiXCR, TCRdb re-called the multiplex PCR reads, giving one row per CDR3 protein. This table holds 600,000 or so distinct CDR3 sequences, 16% found once. The sample was blood. The source of these receptors is a woman in her 30s with Graves' hyperthyroidism.

This clonotype was counted many times. The chain recombines TRBV30 with TRBJ2-3; D unclear. This CDR3 has 12 residues. V shed 3 bases and J shed 1 base, with 5 bases lying between them. Germline CDR1 GTSNPN, CDR2 SVGIG (reference sequence). CDR3 coding DNA: TGTGCCTGGAGGAAGGGCACAGATACGCAGTATTTT. Translated, it gives CAWRKGTDTQYF.

This clonotype was seen only a few times. The chain links TRBV25-1 to TRBJ2-2, with 9 bases aligning to TRBD2. The germline gives CDR1 MGHDK, CDR2 SYGVNS. The CDR3 is 16 amino acids. Trimming removed 8 bases from V and 5 bases from J; junction bases left unmatched: 12. This CDR3 reads CASGGVAGVSTGELFF. The CDR3 region has the DNA TGTGCCAGCGGGGGAGTAGCGGGAGTATCTACCGGGGAGCTGTTTTTT.

Many counts were recorded for this clonotype. The chain joins TRBV28 to TRBJ2-7, with TRBD1 matching 9 bases. The germline CDR1 and CDR2 sequences are MDHEN and SYDVKM. V lost 5 bases and J lost 6; bases outside the gene matches: 5. The CDR3 has 13 amino acids. CDR3 sequence reads: CASSHSTGGEQYF. The DNA for the CDR3 is TGTGCCAGCAGTCACTCGACAGGGGGCGAGCAGTACTTC.

The V and J genes are TRBV20-1 and TRBJ1-6, with D unresolved. Germline V gene sequence: CDR1 DFQATT, CDR2 SNEGSKA (reference sequence). The V end lost 2 bases, the J end lost 5 bases, and 16 bases lay between the germline ends. The CDR3 has 16 residues. This CDR3 reads CSARSTGQPDNSPLHF. Here the CDR3 DNA reads TGCAGTGCTAGATCAACGGGTCAACCAGATAATTCACCCCTCCACTTT.

The chain has TRBV24-1 and TRBJ2-7; 10 nucleotides agree with TRBD1. This CDR3 contains 15 residues. Per the germline V gene, CDR1 is KGHDR and CDR2 is SFDVKD. V shed 2 bases, J shed 3 bases, and the junction held 3 bases outside the gene matches. CDR3 in amino acids: CATSDSRDRGYEQYF. The CDR3 nucleotides are TGTGCCACCAGTGATTCCCGGGACAGGGGCTACGAGCAGTACTTC.

This clonotype occurred many times. The chain is built from TRBV7-2 and TRBJ2-3; 9 bases map to TRBD2. The germline V gene encodes CDR1 SGHTA and CDR2 FQGNSA. This CDR3 contains 21 residues. The trim removed 5 bases at V and 2 bases at J, leaving 23 bases unmatched. The CDR3 nucleotides are TGTGCCAGCAGCCTCGAGGGTAGGGGGGGTAGCGGGAGACGACTCACAGATACGCAGTATTTT. Its translation: CASSLEGRGGSGRRLTDTQYF.

The chain joins TRBV12-3 or TRBV12-4 to TRBJ2-5; the D gene is possibly TRBD2 (6 bases). The CDR3 extends over 16 amino acids. Trimming left V 6 bases short and J 5 bases short, with 22 bases between. The CDR3 loop is CASSVVSGGAGETQYF. Written as DNA, the CDR3 is TGTGCCAGCAGCGTAGTTTCAGGAGGGGCGGGGGAGACCCAGTACTTC.

Ten or more counts support this clonotype. This chain connects TRBV5-5 to TRBJ1-1; 7 bases match TRBD1. This CDR3 is 16 amino acids long. Per germline, CDR1 SGHKS and CDR2 YYEKEE (reference sequence). V lost 4 bases, J lost 3 bases, and 12 bases stayed unmatched. In DNA form, the CDR3 reads TGTGCCAGCAGCCGGGGACAGCTCTCCGGGTACACTGAAGCTTTCTTT. This translates into CASSRGQLSGYTEAFF.

For this clonotype: A read error is possible here, since a much larger clone lies one base away. V gene TRBV6-1 combines with J gene TRBJ1-2; D might be TRBD1 (6 bases). Germline-derived CDR1 and CDR2 are MNHNS and SASEGT. The germline V and J ends were trimmed by 8 bases and 8 bases, with 21 bases remaining between them. The CDR3 contains 14 residues. CDR3 sequence (DNA): TGTGCCAGCCGACTCCGGGAAAGCGGGGGCGGCTACACCTTC. This codes for CASRLRESGGGYTF.

This clonotype occurred many times. The J gene is TRBJ2-7, the V gene TRBV6-1; TRBD1 matches at 8 bases. This CDR3 is built from 16 residues. J was trimmed by 4 bases and V by 3 bases; bases with no gene match: 11. Per the germline V gene, CDR1 is MNHNS and CDR2 is SASEGT. The CDR3 loop reads CASSDPSGGKSYEQYF. The CDR3 DNA reads TGTGCCAGCAGTGACCCCTCAGGGGGCAAAAGTTACGAGCAGTACTTC.

The gene calls are TRBV6-1 and TRBJ2-4; TRBD1 might be the D (6 bases). Deletions cut 10 bases from V and 9 bases from J, with 16 bases between. The germline V gene has CDR1 MNHNS and CDR2 SASEGT. The CDR3 contains 12 residues. The CDR3 protein is CAISSQGSIQYF. The CDR3 DNA reads as TGTGCCATCTCAAGCCAGGGGAGCATTCAGTACTTC.

This clonotype has at least ten counts. This sequence joins TRBV30 and TRBJ1-1, with 9 positions matching TRBD1. The germline gives CDR1 GTSNPN, CDR2 SVGIG (reference sequence). V was pared by 4 bases and J by 1 base, with 4 bases of the junction left unmatched. The CDR3 runs 14 residues. CDR3 amino acids: CAWKDRGWNTEAFF. The CDR3 region has the DNA TGTGCCTGGAAGGACAGGGGCTGGAACACTGAAGCTTTCTTT. The variable domain in full, with the rest retrieved from reference TRBV30 and TRBJ1-1, is SQTIHQWPATLVQPVGSPLSLECTVEGTSNPNLYWYRQAAGRGLQLLFYSVGIGQISSEVPQNLSASRPQDRQFILSSKKLLLSDSGFYLCAWKDRGWNTEAFFGQGTRLTVV.

This clonotype appeared many times. J is TRBJ2-7 and V is TRBV20-1; perhaps TRBD2 as D (7 bases). From germline, CDR1 is DFQATT and CDR2 SNEGSKA (reference sequence). The ends were cut back, 3 bases at V and 4 bases at J, with 13 bases in the middle. CDR3 size: 13 residues. The CDR3 protein is CSARRGQSYEQYF. For the CDR3, the DNA is TGCAGTGCTAGGCGGGGGCAATCGTACGAGCAGTACTTC.

This clonotype has just a few counts. The chain has TRBV7-9 and TRBJ1-5; tentative D call: TRBD1 (5 bases). Germline CDR1 SEHNR, CDR2 FQNEAQ (reference sequence). The CDR3 contains 12 residues. V was pared by 6 bases and J by 8 bases, with 11 bases between. CDR3 protein: CASSPGGEPQHF. For the CDR3, the DNA is TGTGCCAGCAGTCCCGGGGGGGAGCCCCAGCATTTT.

The table lists this clonotype with many counts. In DNA, the CDR3 is TGCAGTGCTAGATGGGCCAATGGGGGGGCGGGTGAAGCTTTCTTT. Its translation is CSARWANGGAGEAFF. The V gene is TRBV20-1, the J gene TRBJ1-1; maybe TRBD1 (6 bases). Germline V CDR1 and CDR2: DFQATT, SNEGSKA (reference sequence). CDR3 length: 15 amino acids. Trimming took off 2 bases at V and 7 bases at J, with 20 bases between the two ends.

This clonotype has only a few counts. The chain employs TRBV24-1 and TRBJ2-3, with D hard to call. Germline loops: CDR1 KGHDR, CDR2 SFDVKD. The CDR3 is 12 amino acids. Trimming cost V 0 bases and J 6 bases, with 3 bases left between them. CDR3 protein: CATSDLEDTQYF. CDR3 coding DNA: TGTGCCACCAGTGATTTGGAGGATACGCAGTATTTT.

This clonotype was recorded a few times. The genes are TRBV27 and TRBJ1-2; perhaps TRBD1 as D (6 bases). Germline loops: CDR1 MNHEY, CDR2 SMNVEV (reference sequence). CDR3 size: 14 residues. Trimming pared 7 bases from V and 5 bases from J, leaving 17 bases between. The CDR3 loop reads CASTSYREGYGYTF. CDR3 coding DNA: TGTGCCAGCACCTCATACAGGGAAGGGTATGGCTACACCTTC.

This clonotype was recorded many times. J is TRBJ2-2 and V is TRBV6-1; possibly TRBD2 for D (6 bases). The V and J ends lost 6 bases and 0 bases respectively, with 8 bases between them. This CDR3 has 14 amino acids. CDR1 MNHNS and CDR2 SASEGT come from the germline V gene. DNA of the CDR3: TGTGCCAGCAGGGGGACTCCGAACACCGGGGAGCTGTTTTTT. Translated, it gives CASRGTPNTGELFF.

This clonotype was observed a single time. A read error is possible here, since a much larger clone lies one base away. The V gene is TRBV4-3, the J gene TRBJ2-7; maybe TRBD2 (6 bases). The ends were cut back, 4 bases at V and 0 bases at J, with 19 bases in the middle. CDR3 length: 17 residues. CDR1 and CDR2 (germline): LGHNA, YSLEER. This CDR3 is CASSRAPRGEASYEQYF. CDR3 sequence (DNA): TGCGCCAGCAGCCGAGCCCCCCGTGGGGAGGCCTCCTACGAGCAGTACTTC.

V and J are TRBV5-6 and TRBJ2-7, with no clear D. CDR1 and CDR2 (germline): SGHDT, YYEEEE. V was shortened by 2 bases and J by 0 bases, with 12 bases between the two germline ends. The CDR3 has 15 amino acids. The CDR3 spells CASSFKSASSYEQYF. The CDR3 nucleotides read TGTGCCAGCAGCTTTAAGAGTGCTAGCTCCTACGAGCAGTACTTC.

This clonotype occurred many times. The rearrangement joins TRBV7-2 to TRBJ2-5, with D perhaps matching TRBD2 (5 bases). CDR1 is SGHTA, CDR2 FQGNSA, per germline. V lost 1 base and J 4 bases, leaving 10 bases between the germline ends. CDR3 length: 14 amino acids. CDR3 protein: CASSLGVAPETQYF. Here the CDR3 DNA reads TGTGCCAGCAGCTTAGGGGTAGCGCCAGAGACCCAGTACTTC.

This clonotype was observed many times. The chain combines TRBV15 with TRBJ2-1; the D gene is possibly TRBD2 (6 bases). Germline V CDR1 and CDR2: LNHNV, YYDKDF (reference sequence). The CDR3 consists of 14 residues. V dropped 5 bases and J dropped 6 bases, with 14 bases sitting between them. In DNA, the CDR3 is TGTGCCACCAGCCCCCTAGAACTAGCCAATGAGCAGTTCTTC. Translated: CATSPLELANEQFF.

This clonotype was seen only a few times. The chain recombines TRBV5-6 with TRBJ2-7; 11 positions agree with TRBD1. V was clipped by 1 base and J by 3 bases; unmatched bases: 6. CDR1 and CDR2 from the germline V gene are SGHDT and YYEEEE. This CDR3 has 16 residues. The CDR3 spells CASSLPRDRGDYEQYF. Here the CDR3 DNA reads TGTGCCAGCAGCTTGCCGCGGGACAGGGGGGACTACGAGCAGTACTTC.

Note on this clonotype: A read error is possible here, since a much larger clone lies one base away. The chain joins TRBV7-2 to TRBJ2-7; a weak D match, TRBD2 (5 bases). The end of the DNA fits TRBJ2-1 better, so the J call may be wrong. CDR1 SGHTA and CDR2 FQGNSA come from the germline V gene. The CDR3 spans 13 residues. For the CDR3, the DNA is TGTGCCAGCAGCTTCGCGAGCGGCTACGAGCAGTTCTTC. Its protein product is CASSFASGYEQFF.

This clonotype occurred many times. The CDR3 protein is CASSWGLAGADEQFF. The CDR3 nucleotides are TGTGCCAGCAGTTGGGGACTAGCGGGAGCAGATGAGCAGTTCTTC. The J gene is TRBJ2-1, the V gene TRBV12-3 or TRBV12-4, with 14 bases identical to TRBD2. Germline trimming cut 4 bases from V and 8 bases from J; bases unmatched to any gene: 4. The CDR3 totals 15 residues.

This clonotype has only a few counts. The CDR3 nucleotides are TGTGCCAGCAGTTTGACTAGCCTGAGCTCCTACAATGAGCAGTTCTTC. Translated: CASSLTSLSSYNEQFF. The chain uses TRBV12-3 or TRBV12-4 and TRBJ2-1, with 7 bases that match TRBD2. The CDR3 has 16 amino acids. V lost 3 bases, J lost 0 bases, and 5 bases stayed unmatched.

The rearrangement joins TRBV11-2 to TRBJ2-5; no reliable D call. There are 15 residues in the CDR3. The V end was cut by 5 bases, the J end by 5 bases, with 18 bases between. CDR1 is SGHAT, CDR2 FQNNGV, per germline. The CDR3: CASSNRDNPRETQYF. The CDR3 nucleotides are TGTGCCAGCAGCAACAGAGATAATCCCCGGGAGACCCAGTACTTC.